The table lists the clone carrying this T cell receptor beta chain with a few counts. The data are from a study of tumor-infiltrating lymphocytes in oesophageal squamous cell carcinoma. One entry per CDR3 protein results from TCRdb running MiXCR on the PCR reads. The profile covers roughly 21,000 distinct CDR3 sequences, with 35% to 40% appearing a single time and about 40% taken by the ten largest. The sequence was obtained from a male donor with esophageal squamous cell carcinoma. Sequencing input: esophageal tumor tissue.

CDR3 sequence: CASSQDHSGDEPYNEQYF. The DNA for the CDR3 is TGTGCCAGCAGCCAAGACCACTCCGGAGACGAGCCCTACAATGAGCAGTACTTC. V is TRBV14 and J is TRBJ2-5; D not resolved. There are 18 residues in the CDR3. V shed 0 bases and J shed 11 bases, with 28 bases lying between them. CDR1 SGHDN and CDR2 FVKESK come from the germline V gene.